The subject of this entry is one TCR beta chain. The sample holds many counts of this clonotype. There is no known antigen for this receptor. No qualities accompany the bases; no much larger clone lies one base away. Graves' hyperthyroidism was defined as stable when no progression to ophthalmopathy occurred over 18 months of follow-up. Hyperthyroidism patients were newly diagnosed, had a disease duration of under 2 months, and were aged 18 to 65 years. Patients with uncontrolled infections, other autoimmune diseases, pregnancy or lactation were excluded. Clinical symptoms, serum thyroxine and TRAb, thyroid ultrasound, and orbital computed tomography formed the basis for the diagnoses. PBMCs were isolated from 7.5 to 10 ml of fresh peripheral blood by Ficoll-Paque density gradient centrifugation. Total RNA was extracted using Trizol reagent, and RNA quality was assessed on an Agilent 2100 Bioanalyzer.

V is clipped by 3 bases and J by 8 bases, and the sequence between their germline boundaries is 11 bases long. For CDR1 and CDR2, the germline V gene (reference sequence) lists MNHEY and SMNVEV. Including the terminal cysteine and phenylalanine, the CDR3 comprises 14 residues. Of the read, only the CDR3 DNA is kept; its 42 bases are in frame from base 1. The sample belongs to a study of T cells in Graves' hyperthyroidism and ophthalmopathy (dated by TCRdb to between 2017 and 2020). Context from the whole study: Peripheral blood samples were taken at the time of initial diagnosis, prior to any treatment. To identify TCR V-J signatures that set the groups apart, the researchers used a discovery cohort of about a hundred patients, made up of 40 to 45 with Graves' ophthalmopathy and about 55 with stable Graves' hyperthyroidism. Prospective prediction of ophthalmopathy was tested in an independent validation cohort of 18 to 20 hyperthyroidism patients and 17 patients who later progressed to ophthalmopathy. For training and testing, the approximately 97 patients in the discovery cohort were randomly divided in a 7:3 ratio. Thyroid tissue and blood T-cell repertoires from about 6 Graves' hyperthyroidism patients were also compared in the study. Once sampling was done, hyperthyroidism patients were given methimazole at a starting dose of 30 mg daily, whereas ophthalmopathy patients were given high-dose intravenous methylprednisolone. The paper describes TCR Vbeta CDR3 sequencing of 140 or so peripheral blood samples, made up of 43 ophthalmopathy patients, around 73 hyperthyroidism patients and 17 progressor patients. The investigation overall reported the following: Sample size was not statistically predetermined, and investigators were not blinded to group allocation. Most expanded thyroid clonotypes (frequency above 0.001) were also detected in blood, a finding suggesting that blood repertoires may reflect thyroid immune responses. In validation, the model predicted progression to ophthalmopathy with over 60% sensitivity and 72% to 85% specificity, a median of around 6.6 months before onset. A model built on a 13 V-J signature distinguished ophthalmopathy from stable hyperthyroidism, reaching roughly 88% sensitivity and around 82% specificity in cross-validation and 80%/75% in testing.

The TCR beta CDR3 regions were amplified from RNA transcripts. A first-round RT-PCR of the TCR CDR3 used the HTBI primer set with the Qiagen OneStep RT-PCR kit. Libraries were constructed in a second round of multiplex PCR, after which size selection and purification were carried out. Paired-end sequencing of the libraries was performed with 100 bp reads on an Illumina HiSeq2000. Per the original workflow: SOAPnuke was used to process the raw data, with reads discarded if the reads contained adapters or uncalled bases, had a mean Phred below 15, or lacked an exact constant-primer or identifier match. COPE v1.2.5 was used to merge the high-quality paired reads, and each unique nucleotide sequence was defined as a clonotype. MiTCR v1.1 was used to align clonotypes to the IMGT TRBV, TRBD and TRBJ reference segments. Analysis was restricted to V-J combinations with a frequency above 0.0001, which covered 98% to 99.2% of repertoires. A TCS score was defined as the ratio of F50 (clonal expansion) to E x V (chaos), with BLOSUM62-based TCRdist applied between CDR3 peptides within each V-J. Welch's t-statistics and random forest reduced roughly 540 V-J features to roughly 13, which were used in a naive Bayes classifier (R e1071). TCRdb reworked the public reads: Q25 trimming with fastp, MiXCR clone assembly, productive beta chains retained. Rows with a matching CDR3 protein are joined into one entry that keeps the most common DNA and genes. TCRdb, not the authors, supplied the V and J calls. This sample comprises 550,000 to 800,000 distinct CDR3 sequences, about 16% of them detected only once. Around 8% of the sample is in the top ten clones.

The TCR originated in a man aged 18 to 29 with Graves' hyperthyroidism. The sequence links TRBV27 to TRBJ1-6, with a weak D call of TRBD1 (6 bases match). Sequencing was carried out using blood. The CDR3 amino acid sequence is: CASSFRGGHSPLHF. The sequenced DNA is TGTGCCAGCAGTTTTCGAGGGGGGCATTCACCCCTCCACTTT.